This T cell receptor (beta chain) was identified during a study of T-cell reconstitution after alpha-beta-depleted transplantation in children. This clonotype turned up a few times. The CDR3 spans 15 residues. The germline V gene encodes CDR1 SGHAT and CDR2 FQNNGV. Trimming left V 0 bases short and J 1 base short, with 9 bases between. For TCRbeta, the library was prepared with unique molecular identifiers. MiXCR, applied by TCRdb to the PCR reads, yields one record per CDR3 protein. The sample includes about 400,000 distinct CDR3 sequences, 10% to 15% of them seen just once. The sequences come from PBMCs, collected from the stem cell graft. J is TRBJ2-5 and V is TRBV11-2; no clear D gene. The TCR comes from a human donor who donated a stem cell graft to a child with Fanconi anemia. The CDR3 region is CASSLEWQIQETQYF. CDR3 nucleotide sequence: TGTGCCAGCAGCTTAGAGTGGCAGATCCAAGAGACCCAGTACTTC. Filled out from reference TRBV11-2 and TRBJ2-5, the complete variable domain reads EAGVAQSPRYKIIEKRQSVAFWCNPISGHATLYWYQQILGQGPKLLIQFQNNGVVDDSQLPKDRFSAERLKGVDSTLKIQPAKLEDSAVYLCASSLEWQIQETQYFGPGTRLLVL.